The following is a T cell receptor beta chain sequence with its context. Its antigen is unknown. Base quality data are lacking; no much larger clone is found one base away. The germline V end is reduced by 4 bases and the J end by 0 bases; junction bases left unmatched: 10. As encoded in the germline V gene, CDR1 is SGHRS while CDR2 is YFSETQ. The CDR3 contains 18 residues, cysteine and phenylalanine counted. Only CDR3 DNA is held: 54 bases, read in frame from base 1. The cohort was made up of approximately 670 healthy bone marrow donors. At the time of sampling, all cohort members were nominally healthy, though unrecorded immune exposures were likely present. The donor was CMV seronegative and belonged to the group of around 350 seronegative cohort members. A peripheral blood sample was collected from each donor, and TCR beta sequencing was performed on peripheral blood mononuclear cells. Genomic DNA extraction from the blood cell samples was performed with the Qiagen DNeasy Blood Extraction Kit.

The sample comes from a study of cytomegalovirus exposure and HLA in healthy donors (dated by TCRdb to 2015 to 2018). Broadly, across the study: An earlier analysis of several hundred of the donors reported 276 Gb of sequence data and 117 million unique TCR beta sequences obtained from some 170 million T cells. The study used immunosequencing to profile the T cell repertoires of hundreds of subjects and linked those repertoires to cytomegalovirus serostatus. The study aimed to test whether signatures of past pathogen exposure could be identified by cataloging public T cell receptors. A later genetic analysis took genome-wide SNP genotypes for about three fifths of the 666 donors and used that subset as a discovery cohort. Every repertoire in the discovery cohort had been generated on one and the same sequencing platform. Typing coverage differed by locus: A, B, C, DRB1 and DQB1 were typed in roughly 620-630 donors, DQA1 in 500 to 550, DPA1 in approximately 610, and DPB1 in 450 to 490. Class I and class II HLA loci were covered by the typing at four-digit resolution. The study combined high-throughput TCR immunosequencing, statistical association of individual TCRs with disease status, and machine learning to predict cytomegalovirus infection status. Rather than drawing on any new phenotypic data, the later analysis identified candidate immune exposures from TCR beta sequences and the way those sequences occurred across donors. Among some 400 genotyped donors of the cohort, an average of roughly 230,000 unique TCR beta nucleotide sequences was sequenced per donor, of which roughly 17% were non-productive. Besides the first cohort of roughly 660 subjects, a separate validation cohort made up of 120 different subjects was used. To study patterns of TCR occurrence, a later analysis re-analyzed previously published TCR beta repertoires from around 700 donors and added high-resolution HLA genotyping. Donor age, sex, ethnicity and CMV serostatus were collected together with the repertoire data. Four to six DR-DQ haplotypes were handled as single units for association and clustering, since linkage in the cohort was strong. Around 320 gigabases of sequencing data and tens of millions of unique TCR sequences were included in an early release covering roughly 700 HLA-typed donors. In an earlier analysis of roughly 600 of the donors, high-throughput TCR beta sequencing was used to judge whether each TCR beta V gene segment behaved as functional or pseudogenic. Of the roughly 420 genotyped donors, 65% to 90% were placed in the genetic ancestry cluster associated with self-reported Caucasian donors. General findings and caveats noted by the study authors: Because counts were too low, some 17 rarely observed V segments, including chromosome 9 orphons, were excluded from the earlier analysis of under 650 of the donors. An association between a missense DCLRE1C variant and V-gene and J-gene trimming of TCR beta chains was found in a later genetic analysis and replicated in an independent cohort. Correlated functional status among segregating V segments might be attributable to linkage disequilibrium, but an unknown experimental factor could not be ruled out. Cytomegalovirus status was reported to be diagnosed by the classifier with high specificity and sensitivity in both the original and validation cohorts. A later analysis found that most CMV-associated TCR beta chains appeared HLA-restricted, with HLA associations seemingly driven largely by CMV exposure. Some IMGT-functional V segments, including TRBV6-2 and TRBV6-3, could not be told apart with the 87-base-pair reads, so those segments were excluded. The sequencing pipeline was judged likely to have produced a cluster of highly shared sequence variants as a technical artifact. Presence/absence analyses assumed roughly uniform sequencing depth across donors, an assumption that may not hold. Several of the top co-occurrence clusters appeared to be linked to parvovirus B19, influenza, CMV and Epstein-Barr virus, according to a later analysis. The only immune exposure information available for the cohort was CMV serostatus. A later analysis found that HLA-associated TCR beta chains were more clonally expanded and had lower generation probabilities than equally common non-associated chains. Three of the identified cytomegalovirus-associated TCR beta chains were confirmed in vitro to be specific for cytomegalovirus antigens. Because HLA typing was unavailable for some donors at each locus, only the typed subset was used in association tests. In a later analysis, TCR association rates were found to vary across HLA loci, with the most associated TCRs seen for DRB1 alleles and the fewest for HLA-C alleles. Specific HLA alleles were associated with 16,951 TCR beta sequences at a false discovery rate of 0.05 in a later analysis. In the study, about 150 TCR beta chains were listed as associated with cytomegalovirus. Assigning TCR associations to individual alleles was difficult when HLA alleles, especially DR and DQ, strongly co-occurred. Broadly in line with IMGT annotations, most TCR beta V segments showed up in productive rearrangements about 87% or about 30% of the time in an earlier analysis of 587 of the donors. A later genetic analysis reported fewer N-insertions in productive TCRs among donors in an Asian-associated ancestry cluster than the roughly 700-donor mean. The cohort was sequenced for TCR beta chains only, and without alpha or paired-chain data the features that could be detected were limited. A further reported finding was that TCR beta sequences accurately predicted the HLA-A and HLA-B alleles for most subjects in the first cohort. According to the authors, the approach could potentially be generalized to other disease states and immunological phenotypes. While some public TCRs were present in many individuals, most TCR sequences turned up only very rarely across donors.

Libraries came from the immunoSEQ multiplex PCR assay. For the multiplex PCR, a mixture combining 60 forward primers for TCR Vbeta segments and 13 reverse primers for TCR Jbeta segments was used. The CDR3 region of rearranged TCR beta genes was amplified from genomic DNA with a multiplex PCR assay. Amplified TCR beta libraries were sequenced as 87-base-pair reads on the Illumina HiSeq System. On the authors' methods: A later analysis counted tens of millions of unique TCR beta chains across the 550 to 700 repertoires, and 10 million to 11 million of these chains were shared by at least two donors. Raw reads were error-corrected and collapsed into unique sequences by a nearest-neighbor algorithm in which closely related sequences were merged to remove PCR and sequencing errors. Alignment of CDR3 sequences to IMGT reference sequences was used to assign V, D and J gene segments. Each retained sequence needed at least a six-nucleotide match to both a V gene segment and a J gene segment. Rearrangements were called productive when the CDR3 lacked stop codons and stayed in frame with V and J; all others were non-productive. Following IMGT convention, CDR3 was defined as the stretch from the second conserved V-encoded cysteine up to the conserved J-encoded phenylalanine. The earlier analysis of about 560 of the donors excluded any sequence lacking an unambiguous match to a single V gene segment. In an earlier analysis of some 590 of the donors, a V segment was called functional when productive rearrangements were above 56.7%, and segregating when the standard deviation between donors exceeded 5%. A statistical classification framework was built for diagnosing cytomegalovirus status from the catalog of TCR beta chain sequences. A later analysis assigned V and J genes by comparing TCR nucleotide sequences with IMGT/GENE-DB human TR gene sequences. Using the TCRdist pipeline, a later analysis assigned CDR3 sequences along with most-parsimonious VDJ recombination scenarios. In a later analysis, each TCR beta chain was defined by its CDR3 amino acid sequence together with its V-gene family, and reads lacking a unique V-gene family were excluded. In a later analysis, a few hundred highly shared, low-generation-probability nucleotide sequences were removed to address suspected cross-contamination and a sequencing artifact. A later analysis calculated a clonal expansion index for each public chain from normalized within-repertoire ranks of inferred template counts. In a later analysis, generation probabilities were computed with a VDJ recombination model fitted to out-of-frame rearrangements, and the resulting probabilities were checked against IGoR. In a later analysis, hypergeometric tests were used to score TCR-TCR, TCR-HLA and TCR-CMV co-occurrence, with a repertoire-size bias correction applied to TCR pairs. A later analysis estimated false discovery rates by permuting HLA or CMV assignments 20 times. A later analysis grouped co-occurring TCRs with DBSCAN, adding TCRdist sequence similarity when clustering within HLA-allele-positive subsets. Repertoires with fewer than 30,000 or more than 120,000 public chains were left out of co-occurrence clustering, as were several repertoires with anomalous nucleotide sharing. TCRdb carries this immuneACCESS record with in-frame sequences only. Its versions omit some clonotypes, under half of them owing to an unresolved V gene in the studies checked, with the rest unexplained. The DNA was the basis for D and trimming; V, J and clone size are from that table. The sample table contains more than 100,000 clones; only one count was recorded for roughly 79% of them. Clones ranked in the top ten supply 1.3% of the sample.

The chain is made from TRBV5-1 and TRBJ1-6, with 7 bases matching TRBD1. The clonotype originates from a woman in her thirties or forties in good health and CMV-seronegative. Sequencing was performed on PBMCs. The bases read TGCGCCAGCAGCGCGGGACAGCGTCCGAGCTCCTATAATTCACCCCTCCACTTT. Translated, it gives CASSAGQRPSSYNSPLHF. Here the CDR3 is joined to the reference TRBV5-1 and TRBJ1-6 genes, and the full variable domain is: KAGVTQTPRYLIKTRGQQVTLSCSPISGHRSVSWYQQTPGQGLQFLFEYFSETQRNKGNFPGRFSGRQFSNSRSEMNVSTLELGDSALYLCASSAGQRPSSYNSPLHFGNGTRLTVT.